The source of this T cell receptor beta chain is a study of cytomegalovirus exposure and HLA in healthy donors. Study information: Ancestry clustering placed more than 80% of a few hundred genotyped donors in the Caucasian-associated cluster. Overall study results and limits: A highly shared variant cluster was judged a likely technical artifact. Most TCR sequences were rare, but some public TCRs occurred in many donors.

The CDR3 consists of 18 residues. Germline lookup yields CDR1 SGHRS and CDR2 YFSETQ. J was trimmed by 3 bases and V by 2 bases; bases with no gene match: 14. This clone was counted a single time. Its antigen remains unknown. The PCR had 60 Vbeta and 13 Jbeta primers. Clones were read by immunoSEQ multiplex PCR, and TCRdb kept only the in-frame ones, dropping some. The sample yields about 190,000 clones, under 85% seen once. The chain has TRBV5-1 and TRBJ2-3, with TRBD2 matching 8 bases. What was sequenced was PBMCs. This receptor was obtained from a young woman in good health and CMV-seronegative. The chain's CDR3 is CASSFQNGGASRTDTQYF. The CDR3, as DNA: TGCGCCAGCAGCTTTCAAAACGGGGGGGCGTCAAGAACAGATACGCAGTATTTT.